This TCR beta chain was obtained from a study of blood T cells in healthy people across ages. Germline assignment: CDR1 LGHNA and CDR2 YNFKEQ. Between the trimmed V and J ends, which lost 7 bases and 4 bases, there was a span of 10 bases. The CDR3 runs to 13 residues. The study's findings and limits: Diversity was estimated from one million T cells, and these estimates were considered underestimates.

This clonotype was recorded only once. Its antigen is unknown. For the second PCR, which ran for 7 to 11 cycles, a sample-barcoded 5' primer and a J-beta primer mix were used. Tagging of each cDNA molecule was performed by a template-switch adaptor with 12 random nucleotides. A single record per CDR3 protein comes from TCRdb applying MiXCR to the 5' RACE reads. The sample yields about 1,400,000 distinct CDR3 sequences, 59% seen once. The source of this sequence is a man aged 18 to 30 in good health. The chain couples TRBV4-2 to TRBJ1-4; D call uncertain. The sample was blood. The chain's CDR3 is CASMSGNNEKLFF. Here the CDR3 DNA reads TGTGCCAGCATGTCTGGTAATAATGAAAAACTGTTTTTT.